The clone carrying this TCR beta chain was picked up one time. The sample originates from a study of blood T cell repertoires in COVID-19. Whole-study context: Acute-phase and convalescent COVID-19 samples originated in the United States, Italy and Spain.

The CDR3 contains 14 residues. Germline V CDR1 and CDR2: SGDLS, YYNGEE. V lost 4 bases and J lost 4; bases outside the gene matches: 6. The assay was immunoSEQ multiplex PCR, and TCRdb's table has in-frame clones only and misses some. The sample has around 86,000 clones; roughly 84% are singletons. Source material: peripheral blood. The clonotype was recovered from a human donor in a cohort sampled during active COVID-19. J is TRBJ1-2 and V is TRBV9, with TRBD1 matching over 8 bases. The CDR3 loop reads CASSPGGQTYGYTF. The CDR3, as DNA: TGTGCCAGCAGCCCAGGGGGCCAGACCTATGGCTACACCTTC.